This T cell receptor (beta chain) was observed in a study of T cell responses to AZD1222 COVID-19 vaccine. CDR3 size: 13 residues. V was pared by 10 bases and J by 0 bases, with 11 bases between. Germline V gene sequence: CDR1 MDHEN, CDR2 SYDVKM. Study outcomes and limitations: White British donors predominated, females outnumbered males, and clonal diversity was possibly underestimated. Nearly half of the spike-specific TCRs reportedly recognize variant regions that carry no mutations. Baseline seropositivity characterized only six or seven AZD1222 recipients. The study found Spike-specific TCR breadth and depth rose after two AZD1222 doses.

The repertoire was sequenced with immunoSEQ multiplex PCR; TCRdb's copy has only in-frame clones and lacks some. The sample consists of some 200,000 clones, approximately 90% of them appearing once. This clone has a single count. The antigen is undetermined. The source was peripheral blood, collected on day 0 of AZD1222 vaccination. This chain uses TRBV28 with TRBJ2-3; TRBD1 or TRBD2 may be the D gene (5 bases each). The TCR was taken from an adult in good health. The CDR3 loop reads CATGTVSTDTQYF. Written as DNA, the CDR3 is TGTGCCACGGGGACGGTGAGCACAGATACGCAGTATTTT.